These 30 T cell receptor beta chains were all obtained from the same sample, sequenced in a study of cytomegalovirus exposure and HLA in healthy donors (dated by TCRdb to the late 2010s). The method behind the library was the immunoSEQ multiplex PCR assay. For the multiplex PCR, a mixture combining 60 forward primers for TCR Vbeta segments and 13 reverse primers for TCR Jbeta segments was used. Not all clones reach the TCRdb copy of this immuneACCESS table, which keeps in-frame sequences only. Checked studies attribute under half of the gap to unresolved V genes and leave the rest unexplained. The sample includes about 170,000 clones, with roughly 67% observed a single time. The top ten hold under 7% of the sample. The specimen was PBMCs. The source of these receptors is a woman between 18 and 30 years old in good health and CMV-seropositive.

This clone has more than one count but fewer than ten. The chain links TRBV4-3 to TRBJ2-2; D gene unclear. CDR1 LGHNA and CDR2 YSLEER come from the germline V gene. Trimming left V 3 bases short and J 6 bases short, with 11 bases between. The CDR3 totals 14 residues. The CDR3 protein is CASSQARYAGELFF. For the CDR3, the DNA is TGCGCCAGCAGCCAGGCAAGATACGCCGGGGAGCTGTTTTTT.

This clone was observed a handful of times. The chain recombines TRBV5-8 with TRBJ2-7; TRBD2 is a possible D gene (5 bases). V gave up 5 bases and J gave up 1 base, with 16 bases separating them. This CDR3 is 15 amino acids long. Germline values: CDR1 SGHTS, CDR2 YDEGEE. The DNA for the CDR3 is TGTGCCAGCAGGCTCTCCGGAGGTCTTTCCTACGAGCAGTACTTC. It translates to CASRLSGGLSYEQYF.

The V and J genes are TRBV6-1 and TRBJ2-3; no firm D call. Trimming removed 3 bases from V and 0 bases from J, with 7 bases in between. The CDR3 is 14 amino acids. Germline assignment: CDR1 MNHNS and CDR2 SASEGT. CDR3 coding DNA: TGTGCCAGCAGTGAGACTTTTAGCACAGATACGCAGTATTTT. This encodes CASSETFSTDTQYF.

V is TRBV6-1 and J is TRBJ1-2, with D unresolved. Trimming stripped 3 bases from V and 3 bases from J, with 11 bases between. The CDR3 runs to 14 residues. Germline V gene sequence: CDR1 MNHNS, CDR2 SASEGT. CDR3 amino acids: CASSDFFEYYGYTF. The DNA for the CDR3 is TGTGCCAGCAGTGATTTTTTTGAGTACTATGGCTACACCTTC.

The V gene is TRBV18, the J gene TRBJ2-7; D is possibly TRBD2 (6 bases). Looked up from germline, CDR1 is KGHSH and CDR2 is LQKENI. Trimming cost V 2 bases and J 6 bases, with 11 bases left between them. The CDR3 is made up of 13 amino acids. DNA for the CDR3: TGTGCCAGCTCACCAAACGGGGGAGTCGAGCAGTACTTC. It is translated as CASSPNGGVEQYF.

About this clone itself: The sample carries other DNA sequences with the same CDR3. The V call is TRBV9, the J call TRBJ2-5; 8 bases fit TRBD2. The CDR3 totals 15 residues. J gave up 5 bases and V 0 bases, and 6 bases lay outside the gene matches. From germline, CDR1 is SGDLS and CDR2 YYNGEE. The chain's CDR3 is CASSVGGTRGETQYF. The CDR3 DNA reads as TGTGCCAGCAGCGTAGGAGGGACTAGAGGGGAGACCCAGTACTTC.

Note on this clone: Compared with germline, one end of the junction differs, possibly owing to a read error. Other DNA sequences of this sample code for an identical CDR3. In nucleotides, the CDR3 is TGTGCCTGGACATCAGGGGTTCGCTTCGAGCAGTACTTT. It translates to CAWTSGVRFEQYF. V usage is TRBV30 and J usage is TRBJ2-7; D perhaps matches TRBD1 (6 bases). The CDR3 covers 13 residues. Per the germline V gene, CDR1 is GTSNPN and CDR2 is SVGIG (reference sequence).

CDR3: CASSQDVDRGLQPQHF. In DNA form, the CDR3 reads TGCGCCAGCAGCCAAGATGTTGACAGGGGGCTTCAGCCCCAGCATTTT. This sequence joins TRBV4-3 and TRBJ1-5; 10 nucleotides line up with TRBD1. The V and J ends lost 0 bases and 6 bases, in that order; junction bases with no gene match: 5. CDR3 length: 16 amino acids. Germline lookup yields CDR1 LGHNA and CDR2 YSLEER.

The rearrangement uses TRBV15 and TRBJ2-1; TRBD2 agrees at 13 bases. Germline V gene lookup returns CDR1 LNHNV and CDR2 YYDKDF (reference sequence). Unmatched junction bases numbered 13, after V lost 5 bases and J lost 3 bases. The CDR3 runs to 19 residues. CDR3 amino acids: CATSARLAGGPSFYNEQFF. The CDR3, as DNA: TGTGCCACCAGCGCCCGACTAGCGGGGGGTCCTAGCTTCTACAATGAGCAGTTCTTC.

CDR3 nucleotides: TGTGCCAGCCGAGGGGAGGGTAACACTGAAGCTTTCTTT. This gives the protein CASRGEGNTEAFF. The gene calls are TRBV7-2 and TRBJ1-1; D is possibly TRBD1 (5 bases). Germline CDR1 is SGHTA and CDR2 is FQGNSA. The CDR3 is 13 residues long. V was shortened by 8 bases and J by 2 bases, with 12 bases between the two germline ends.

The chain couples TRBV7-2 to TRBJ2-1; D gene uncertain. Germline V gives CDR1 SGHTA, CDR2 FQGNSA. CDR3 length equals 17 residues. Trimming left V 1 base short and J 0 bases short, with 13 bases between. CDR3 in DNA: TGTGCCAGCAGCTTAGAATTGGGCACCTCCTCCTACAATGAGCAGTTCTTC. Translated: CASSLELGTSSYNEQFF. The complete variable domain, with remaining parts taken from reference TRBV7-2 and TRBJ2-1, reads GAGVSQSPSNKVTEKGKDVELRCDPISGHTALYWYRQSLGQGLEFLIYFQGNSAPDKSGLPSDRFSAERTGGSVSTLTIQRTQQEDSAVYLCASSLELGTSSYNEQFFGPGTRLTVL.

The rearrangement uses TRBV30 and TRBJ2-1, with 13 bases fitting TRBD2. CDR1 GTSNPN and CDR2 SVGIG come from the germline V gene (reference sequence). After removal of 8 bases from V and 4 bases from J, the junction contained 5 bases not matched to a gene. The CDR3 has 14 residues. The CDR3 sequence is CARRTSGGYNEQFF. DNA of the CDR3: TGTGCCCGCAGGACTAGCGGGGGATACAATGAGCAGTTCTTC.

The genes are TRBV7-8 and TRBJ2-2, with D possibly TRBD1 on 5 matching bases. CDR3 length: 14 amino acids. V lost 8 bases and J 3 bases, leaving 13 bases between the germline ends. CDR1 SGHVS and CDR2 FQNEAQ come from the germline V gene. The CDR3 bases are TGTGCCAGCCGGCTCAGGGCCGACACCGGGGAGCTGTTTTTT. This translates into CASRLRADTGELFF.

The sample holds a few counts of this clone. The gene calls are TRBV9 and TRBJ2-7, with 8 bases matching TRBD2. The CDR3 extends over 16 amino acids. Germline loops: CDR1 SGDLS, CDR2 YYNGEE. The J segment lost 4 bases and the V segment lost 3 bases, leaving 12 bases of the junction unmatched. CDR3 DNA sequence: TGTGCCAGCAGCGGGGGCTCGGGACTAGTCGAGTACGAGCAGTACTTC. Protein: CASSGGSGLVEYEQYF.

The gene calls are TRBV6-5 and TRBJ1-1; 12 nucleotides match TRBD1. J gave up 1 base and V 2 bases, and 2 bases lay outside the gene matches. Germline-derived CDR1 and CDR2 are MNHEY and SVGAGI. The CDR3 runs to 16 residues. The CDR3 loop is CASSYGTGGRNTEAFF. CDR3 in DNA: TGTGCCAGCAGTTACGGGACAGGGGGCCGGAACACTGAAGCTTTCTTT.

A note on this clone: This sample also contains other DNA sequences that code for the same CDR3. V is TRBV7-9 and J is TRBJ2-7; possible D gene TRBD2, 6 bases. V was pared by 11 bases and J by 7 bases, with 18 bases between. The CDR3 has 12 amino acids. The germline gives CDR1 SEHNR, CDR2 FQNEAQ (reference sequence). The CDR3 sequence is CAEMGGGGEQYF. The CDR3 nucleotides are TGTGCCGAAATGGGAGGTGGAGGGGAGCAGTACTTC.

The chain employs TRBV9 and TRBJ2-5, with 12 positions matching TRBD2. The CDR3 covers 15 residues. After removal of 4 bases from V and 3 bases from J, the junction contained 4 bases not matched to a gene. CDR1 is SGDLS, CDR2 YYNGEE, per germline. CDR3 sequence (DNA): TGTGCCAGCAGCATATCTAGCGGGGGGGAAGAGACCCAGTACTTC. The encoded protein is CASSISSGGEETQYF.

The rearrangement uses TRBV11-2 and TRBJ1-5, with 7 bases matching TRBD1. The length of the CDR3 is 16 residues. Germline V gives CDR1 SGHAT, CDR2 FQNNGV. Germline trimming cut 7 bases from V and 5 bases from J; bases unmatched to any gene: 14. The CDR3 region is CASNAGGPPQYQPQHF. The CDR3 DNA reads TGTGCCAGCAACGCAGGGGGTCCCCCTCAGTATCAGCCCCAGCATTTT.

The chain recombines TRBV19 with TRBJ1-5, with D tentatively TRBD1 (5 bases). The CDR3 has 13 residues. Trimming left V 7 bases short and J 7 bases short, with 14 bases between. CDR1 and CDR2 from the germline V gene are LNHDA and SQIVND (reference sequence). In nucleotides, the CDR3 is TGTGCCAGTACCCCGGGGGGTTTCCAGCCCCAGCATTTT. Amino acid sequence: CASTPGGFQPQHF.

V usage is TRBV30 and J usage is TRBJ1-5; the match to TRBD1 covers 8 bases. The junction had 8 bases not matched to a gene; V was cut back by 3 bases and J by 4 bases. Looked up from germline, CDR1 is GTSNPN and CDR2 is SVGIG (reference sequence). This CDR3 spans 15 amino acids. DNA for the CDR3: TGTGCCTGGAGCGGGGGACAGGACGTAAATCAGCCCCAGCATTTT. It yields the protein CAWSGGQDVNQPQHF.

The chain links TRBV6-5 to TRBJ1-1; D gene uncertain. V gave up 2 bases and J gave up 5 bases, with 12 bases separating them. This CDR3 has 14 residues. CDR1 is MNHEY and CDR2 is SVGAGI in the germline V gene. The CDR3 reads CASSYIGPGTEAFF. The CDR3 coding sequence is TGTGCCAGCAGTTACATAGGGCCGGGGACTGAAGCTTTCTTT.

CDR3 in DNA: TGTGCCAGCAGTTTAACGGGGAGAGGGATGGAGGTTGCGACCCAGTACTTC. Its protein product is CASSLTGRGMEVATQYF. The V gene is TRBV27, the J gene TRBJ2-5; possible D gene TRBD2, 5 bases. This CDR3 contains 17 residues. Germline CDR1 is MNHEY and CDR2 is SMNVEV (reference sequence). The V end lost 2 bases, the J end lost 7 bases, and 23 bases lay between the germline ends.

CDR3 coding DNA: TGTGCCAGCAGCTTGGGGGCAGGGGCCCTAAGCTCCTATAATTCACCCCTCCACTTT. This sequence encodes CASSLGAGALSSYNSPLHF. The chain has TRBV5-6 and TRBJ1-6; tentatively, D is TRBD1 (6 bases). Germline CDR1 is SGHDT and CDR2 is YYEEEE. The CDR3 runs to 19 residues. Trimming removed 0 bases at V and 0 bases at J, with 16 bases between.

The V and J genes are TRBV28 and TRBJ1-6, with D unresolved. V was pared by 1 base and J by 13 bases, with 8 bases between. The CDR3 totals 12 residues. CDR1 and CDR2 (germline): MDHEN, SYDVKM. The CDR3, as DNA: TGTGCCAGCAGTTTATCACTGTCCCCCCTCCACTTT. Translating it yields CASSLSLSPLHF.

V gene TRBV4-3 combines with J gene TRBJ1-4; 7 bases agree with TRBD1. The CDR3 has 20 residues. J was trimmed by 0 bases and V by 1 base; bases with no gene match: 14. The V gene's germline CDR1 is LGHNA and CDR2 YSLEER. The CDR3: CASSQVGAGGFRATNEKLFF. In DNA form, the CDR3 reads TGCGCCAGCAGCCAAGTCGGGGCAGGGGGTTTTAGGGCAACTAATGAAAAACTGTTTTTT.

This clone was seen only a few times. This chain's CDR3 is CASSVGSGTREWNEQFF. The DNA of the CDR3 is TGTGCCAGCAGCGTAGGGTCGGGCACCCGGGAGTGGAATGAGCAGTTCTTC. The chain is built from TRBV9 and TRBJ2-1; TRBD2 is a possible D gene (6 bases). The CDR3 sequence is 17 residues long. V lost 0 bases and J lost 7, with 20 bases in between. Per germline, CDR1 SGDLS and CDR2 YYNGEE.

In this sample, this clone turned up a few times. The J gene is TRBJ2-7, the V gene TRBV7-3; 7 bases are a match to TRBD2. The germline CDR1 and CDR2 sequences are SGHTA and FQGTGA. V dropped 2 bases and J dropped 0; count of bases not matched to a gene: 4. This CDR3 contains 15 residues. The CDR3, as DNA: TGTGCCAGCAGCTTAGTGGGGGGGAGCTCCTACGAGCAGTACTTC. It translates to CASSLVGGSSYEQYF.

This chain connects TRBV29-1 to TRBJ2-7; possible D gene TRBD1, 5 bases. The V gene lost 5 bases and the J gene lost 3 bases, with 14 bases spanning the gap. Germline V CDR1 and CDR2: SQVTM, ANQGSEA. The CDR3 extends over 13 amino acids. The CDR3 region is CSVSDSTHYEQYF. The CDR3 DNA sequence: TGCAGCGTTAGTGACAGTACCCACTACGAGCAGTACTTC.

The gene calls are TRBV6-1 and TRBJ1-6; a weak D match, TRBD1 (5 bases). CDR3 length equals 13 residues. The V gene's germline CDR1 is MNHNS and CDR2 SASEGT. Trimming stripped 4 bases from V and 8 bases from J, with 9 bases between. CDR3 sequence reads: CASSAGDYSPLHF. DNA for the CDR3: TGTGCCAGCAGTGCGGGGGATTATTCACCCCTCCACTTT.

CDR3 bases: TGTGCCAGCAGCGGCTGGGACAGGGGGTCGGCTACTGAAGCTTTCTTT. Translating it yields CASSGWDRGSATEAFF. The rearrangement links TRBV11-2 to TRBJ1-1; 11 nucleotides align to TRBD1. Trimming removed 5 bases from V and 5 bases from J; junction bases left unmatched: 10. Germline V gene sequence: CDR1 SGHAT, CDR2 FQNNGV. The CDR3 consists of 16 residues.